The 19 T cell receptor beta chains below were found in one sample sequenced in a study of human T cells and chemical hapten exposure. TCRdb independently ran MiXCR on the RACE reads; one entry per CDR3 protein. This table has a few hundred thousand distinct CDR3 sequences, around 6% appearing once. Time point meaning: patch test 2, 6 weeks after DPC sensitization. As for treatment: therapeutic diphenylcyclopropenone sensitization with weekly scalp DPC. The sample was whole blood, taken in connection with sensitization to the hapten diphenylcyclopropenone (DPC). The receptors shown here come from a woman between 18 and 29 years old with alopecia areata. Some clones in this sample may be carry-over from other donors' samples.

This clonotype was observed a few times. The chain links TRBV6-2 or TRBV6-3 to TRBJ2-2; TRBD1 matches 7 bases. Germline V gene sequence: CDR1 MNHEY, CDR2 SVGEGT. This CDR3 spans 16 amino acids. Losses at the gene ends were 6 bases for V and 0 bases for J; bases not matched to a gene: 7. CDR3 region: CASSIRQGSNTGELFF. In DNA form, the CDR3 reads TGTGCCAGCAGCATTCGACAGGGATCGAACACCGGGGAGCTGTTTTTT.

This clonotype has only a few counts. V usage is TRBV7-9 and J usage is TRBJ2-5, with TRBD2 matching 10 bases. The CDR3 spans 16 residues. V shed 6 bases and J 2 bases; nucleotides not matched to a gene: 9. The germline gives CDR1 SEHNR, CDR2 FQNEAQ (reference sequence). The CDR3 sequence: CASRSRTSGLQETQYF. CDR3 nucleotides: TGTGCCAGCAGATCCCGGACTAGCGGACTACAAGAGACCCAGTACTTC.

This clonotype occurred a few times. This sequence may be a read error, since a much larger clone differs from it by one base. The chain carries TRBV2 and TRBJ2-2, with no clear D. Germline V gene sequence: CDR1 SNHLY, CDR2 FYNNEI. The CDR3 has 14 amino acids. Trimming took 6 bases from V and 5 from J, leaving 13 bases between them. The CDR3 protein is CASRAVTHTGELFF. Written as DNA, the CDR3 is TGTGCCAGCAGGGCCGTCACGCATACCGGGGAGCTGTTTTTT.

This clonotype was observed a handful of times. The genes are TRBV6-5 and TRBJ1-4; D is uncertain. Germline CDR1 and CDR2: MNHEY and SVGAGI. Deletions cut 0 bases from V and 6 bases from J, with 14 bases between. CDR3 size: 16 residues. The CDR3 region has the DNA TGTGCCAGCAGTTACTCGACGCTACGAGCGGATGAAAAACTGTTTTTT. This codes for CASSYSTLRADEKLFF.

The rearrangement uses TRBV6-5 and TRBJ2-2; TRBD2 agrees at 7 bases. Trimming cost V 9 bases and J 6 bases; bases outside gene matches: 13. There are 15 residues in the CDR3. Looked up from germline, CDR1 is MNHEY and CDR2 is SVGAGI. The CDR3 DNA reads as TGTGCCAGTTATCGCAGCGGGGTACTAGCCGGGGAGCTGTTTTTT. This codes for CASYRSGVLAGELFF.

The CDR3 DNA reads as TGTGCCAGCAGTCCTGCCATGGACGTTCGCAAACTCTCACCCCTCCACTTT. It codes for CASSPAMDVRKLSPLHF. The chain is built from TRBV27 and TRBJ1-6, with D unresolved. Germline CDR1 is MNHEY and CDR2 is SMNVEV (reference sequence). This CDR3 has 17 residues. Between the trimmed V and J ends, which lost 5 bases and 10 bases, there was a span of 24 bases.

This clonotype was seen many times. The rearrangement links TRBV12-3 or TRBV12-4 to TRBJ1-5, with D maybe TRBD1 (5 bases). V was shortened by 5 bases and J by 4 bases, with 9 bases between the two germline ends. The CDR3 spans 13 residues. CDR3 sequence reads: CASSAGPNQPQHF. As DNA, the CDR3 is TGTGCCAGCAGTGCAGGGCCAAATCAGCCCCAGCATTTT.

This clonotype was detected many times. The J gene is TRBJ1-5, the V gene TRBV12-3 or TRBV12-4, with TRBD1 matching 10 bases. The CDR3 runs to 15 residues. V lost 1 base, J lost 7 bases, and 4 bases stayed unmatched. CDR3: CASSLGPTGGQPQHF. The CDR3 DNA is TGTGCCAGCAGTTTAGGCCCGACAGGGGGCCAGCCCCAGCATTTT.

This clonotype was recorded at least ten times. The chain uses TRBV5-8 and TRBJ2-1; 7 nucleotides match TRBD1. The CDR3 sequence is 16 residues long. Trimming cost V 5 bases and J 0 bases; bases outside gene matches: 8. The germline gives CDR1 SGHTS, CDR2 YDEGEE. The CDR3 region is CASRPKGGRSYNEQFF. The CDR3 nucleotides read TGTGCCAGCAGGCCAAAAGGGGGCCGCTCCTACAATGAGCAGTTCTTC. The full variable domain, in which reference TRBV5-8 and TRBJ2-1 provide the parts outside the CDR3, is EAGVTQSPTHLIKTRGQQATLRCSPISGHTSVYWYQQALGLGLQFLLWYDEGEERNRGNFPPRFSGRQFPNYSSELNVNALELEDSALYLCASRPKGGRSYNEQFFGPGTRLTVL.

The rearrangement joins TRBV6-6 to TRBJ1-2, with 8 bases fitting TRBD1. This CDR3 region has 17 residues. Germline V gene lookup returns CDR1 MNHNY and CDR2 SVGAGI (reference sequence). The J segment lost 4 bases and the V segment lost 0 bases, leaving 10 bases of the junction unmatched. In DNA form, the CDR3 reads TGTGCCAGCAGTTACTCCGCAGGGGGCGAATTTCCCTATGGCTACACCTTC. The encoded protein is CASSYSAGGEFPYGYTF.

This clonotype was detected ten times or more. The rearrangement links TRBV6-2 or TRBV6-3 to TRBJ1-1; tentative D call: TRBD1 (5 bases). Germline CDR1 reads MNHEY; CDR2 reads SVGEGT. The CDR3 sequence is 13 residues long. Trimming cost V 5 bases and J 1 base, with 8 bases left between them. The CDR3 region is CASSRRENTEAFF. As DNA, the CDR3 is TGTGCCAGCAGTCGCAGGGAGAACACTGAAGCTTTCTTT.

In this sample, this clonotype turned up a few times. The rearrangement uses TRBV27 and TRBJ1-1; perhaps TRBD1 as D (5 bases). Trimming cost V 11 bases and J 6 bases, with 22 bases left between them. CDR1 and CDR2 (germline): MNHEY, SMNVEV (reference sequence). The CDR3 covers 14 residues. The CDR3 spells CAAKSAGIVAEAFF. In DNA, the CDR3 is TGTGCCGCGAAATCGGCAGGGATTGTAGCTGAAGCTTTCTTT.

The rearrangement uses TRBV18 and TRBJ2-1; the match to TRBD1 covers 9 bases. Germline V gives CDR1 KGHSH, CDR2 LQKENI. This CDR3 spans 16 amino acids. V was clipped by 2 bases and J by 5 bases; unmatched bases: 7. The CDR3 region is CASSPIWDRVDNEQFF. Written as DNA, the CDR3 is TGTGCCAGCTCACCAATTTGGGACAGGGTTGACAATGAGCAGTTCTTC.

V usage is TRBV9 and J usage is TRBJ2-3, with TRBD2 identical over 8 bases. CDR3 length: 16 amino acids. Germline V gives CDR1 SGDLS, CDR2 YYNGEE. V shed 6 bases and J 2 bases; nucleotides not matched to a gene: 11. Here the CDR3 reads CASTSGSGGFTDTQYF. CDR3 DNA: TGTGCCAGCACGTCAGGGAGCGGGGGATTCACAGATACGCAGTATTTT.

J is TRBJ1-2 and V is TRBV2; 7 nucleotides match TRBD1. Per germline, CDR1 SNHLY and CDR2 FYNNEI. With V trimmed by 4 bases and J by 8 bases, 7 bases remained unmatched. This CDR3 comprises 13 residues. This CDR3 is CASSVSDRSGYTF. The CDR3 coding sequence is TGTGCCAGCAGTGTCTCGGACAGGAGCGGCTACACCTTC. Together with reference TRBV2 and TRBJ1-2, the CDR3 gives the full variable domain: EPEVTQTPSHQVTQMGQEVILRCVPISNHLYFYWYRQILGQKVEFLVSFYNNEISEKSEIFDDQFSVERPDGSNFTLKIRSTKLEDSAMYFCASSVSDRSGYTFGSGTRLTVV.

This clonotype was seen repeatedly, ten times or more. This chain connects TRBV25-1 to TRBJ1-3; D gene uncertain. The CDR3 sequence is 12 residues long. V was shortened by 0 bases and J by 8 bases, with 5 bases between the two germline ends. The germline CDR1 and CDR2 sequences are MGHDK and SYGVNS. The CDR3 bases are TGTGCCAGCAGTGAATACGGACACACCATATATTTT. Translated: CASSEYGHTIYF.

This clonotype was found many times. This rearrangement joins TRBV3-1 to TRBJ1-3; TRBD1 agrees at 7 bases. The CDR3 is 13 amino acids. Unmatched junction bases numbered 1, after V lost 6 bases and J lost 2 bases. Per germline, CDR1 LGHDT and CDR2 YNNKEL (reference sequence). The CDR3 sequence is CASRTGAGNTIYF. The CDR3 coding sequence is TGTGCCAGCAGAACAGGGGCTGGAAACACCATATATTTT. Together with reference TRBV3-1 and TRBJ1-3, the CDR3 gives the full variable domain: DTAVSQTPKYLVTQMGNDKSIKCEQNLGHDTMYWYKQDSKKFLKIMFSYNNKELIINETVPNRFSPKSPDKAHLNLHINSLELGDSAVYFCASRTGAGNTIYFGEGSWLTVV.

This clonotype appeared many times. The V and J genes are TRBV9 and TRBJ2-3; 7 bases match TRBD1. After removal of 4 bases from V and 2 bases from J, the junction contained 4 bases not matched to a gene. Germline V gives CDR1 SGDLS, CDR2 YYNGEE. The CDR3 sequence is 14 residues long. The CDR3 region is CASSYGQATDTQYF. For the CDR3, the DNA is TGTGCCAGCAGCTACGGACAGGCCACAGATACGCAGTATTTT. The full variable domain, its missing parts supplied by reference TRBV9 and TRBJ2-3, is DSGVTQTPKHLITATGQRVTLRCSPRSGDLSVYWYQQSLDQGLQFLIQYYNGEERAKGNILERFSAQQFPDLHSELNLSSLELGDSALYFCASSYGQATDTQYFGPGTRLTVL.

The CDR3 spells CATLYLRGTQPQHF. In DNA, the CDR3 is TGCGCCACCCTTTACCTCAGGGGTACTCAGCCCCAGCATTTT. V gene TRBV5-1 combines with J gene TRBJ1-5, with D possibly TRBD1 on 6 matching bases. Germline CDR1 is SGHRS and CDR2 is YFSETQ. V was shortened by 9 bases and J by 6 bases, with 19 bases between the two germline ends. This CDR3 is built from 14 residues. The complete variable domain, with remaining parts taken from reference TRBV5-1 and TRBJ1-5, reads KAGVTQTPRYLIKTRGQQVTLSCSPISGHRSVSWYQQTPGQGLQFLFEYFSETQRNKGNFPGRFSGRQFSNSRSEMNVSTLELGDSALYLCATLYLRGTQPQHFGDGTRLSIL.